This paragraph covers one T cell receptor beta chain sequence. A read error may account for a junction end that differs from germline. This sample is part of a study of technical replicates of blood from a handful of donors. The length of the CDR3 is 14 residues. CDR1 GTSNPN and CDR2 SVGIG come from the germline V gene (reference sequence). Profiled with immunoSEQ multiplex PCR; TCRdb holds only in-frame clones, not every one. Altogether 75,000 or so clones are present, 85% to 95% being singletons, with the ten largest covering 0.4% to 0.45%. This chain links TRBV30 with TRBJ2-1; 7 bases are shared with TRBD2. The sequence derives from a human donor in good health. The specimen was T cells isolated from PBMCs. The CDR3 sequence is CAWTSTRDYYEQFF. CDR3 DNA: TGTGCCTGGACCAGTACCCGGGACTACTATGAGCAGTTCTTC.